A selection of T cell receptor beta chains follows, all from one sample in a study of a mutant IDH1 vaccine in newly diagnosed glioma. The data were produced by immunoSEQ multiplex PCR, yet TCRdb's version contains in-frame clones alone and is incomplete. Among roughly 30,000 clones listed, about 90% were seen once. Their antigen targets remain unknown. This sample comprised PBMCs, obtained from a glioma patient whose treatment included an IDH1 peptide vaccine. The receptors here all came from a man aged 18-30 years with glioma. CDR3s include the opening cysteine and the closing phenylalanine or tryptophan. A D gene is named only where the DNA matches it firmly. Clone size, where shown, is once, few, many, or a class for clones that have expanded.

V: TRBV9; D: TRBD1; J: TRBJ1-1; size: .; DNA: TGTGCCAGCAGCGAAGGACAGGGTGCTGAAGCTTTCTTT; CDR3: CASSEGQGAEAFF
V: TRBV6-5; D: TRBD1; J: TRBJ2-2; size: .; DNA: TGTGCCAGCAGATACGACAGGGGAAGGTCCGGGGAGCTGTTTTTT; CDR3: CASRYDRGRSGELFF
V: TRBV19; D: .; J: TRBJ1-5; size: few; DNA: TGTGCCAGTAGTATGGGGCTTCAGCCCCAGCATTTT; CDR3: CASSMGLQPQHF
V: TRBV7-9; D: TRBD1; J: TRBJ2-7; size: .; DNA: TGTGCCAGCAGTACCGGGACAGGGATTTCCTACGAGCAGTACTTC; CDR3: CASSTGTGISYEQYF
V: TRBV30; D: .; J: TRBJ1-1; size: .; DNA: TGTGCCTGCACCCCAAGGACCACTGAAGCTTTCTTT; CDR3: CACTPRTTEAFF
V: TRBV18; D: .; J: TRBJ2-2; size: few; DNA: TGTGCCAGCTCACCAAGGGGGATCACCGGGGAGCTGTTTTTT; CDR3: CASSPRGITGELFF
V: TRBV29-1; D: TRBD1; J: TRBJ1-2; size: .; DNA: TGCAGCGTGGGACAGGGCTATGGCTACACCTTC; CDR3: CSVGQGYGYTF
V: TRBV7-9; D: .; J: TRBJ1-5; size: .; DNA: TGTGCCAGCAGCGTTTCGAGTCAGCCCCAGCATTTT; CDR3: CASSVSSQPQHF
V: TRBV19; D: .; J: TRBJ1-1; size: .; DNA: TGTGCCAGTAGCCTGGAGGGAGGGAGGACTGAAGCTTTCTTT; CDR3: CASSLEGGRTEAFF
V: TRBV6-6; D: TRBD2; J: TRBJ2-2; size: .; DNA: TGTGCCAGCAGTTACGGGGGGGGCACCGGGGAGCTGTTTTTT; CDR3: CASSYGGGTGELFF
V: TRBV4-1; D: TRBD1; J: TRBJ1-4; size: .; DNA: TGCGCCAGCAGCCAAGATGGGACAGGGCTGGAAGAAAAACTGTTTTTT; CDR3: CASSQDGTGLEEKLFF
V: TRBV4-1; D: TRBD1; J: TRBJ1-5; size: few; DNA: TGCGCCAGCAGCCAGGGACAGGGATATCAGCCCCAGCATTTT; CDR3: CASSQGQGYQPQHF
V: TRBV5-6; D: .; J: TRBJ1-2; size: .; DNA: TGTGCCAGCAGCCTTGTGGGGACACCTAACTATGGCTACACCTTC; CDR3: CASSLVGTPNYGYTF
V: TRBV4-2; D: TRBD2; J: TRBJ2-7; size: once; DNA: TGTGCCAGCAGCCAAGAGACTAGCGGGAGTTACGAGCAGTACTTC; CDR3: CASSQETSGSYEQYF
V: TRBV2; D: .; J: TRBJ1-2; size: .; DNA: TGTGCCAGCGGGGCGAGGAATGGCTACACCTTC; CDR3: CASGARNGYTF
V: TRBV4-3; D: .; J: TRBJ1-2; size: .; DNA: TGCGCCAGCAGCCAAGGGGGAAGTGCGAATTATGGCTACACCTTC; CDR3: CASSQGGSANYGYTF
V: TRBV7-2; D: .; J: TRBJ2-1; size: .; DNA: TGTGCCAGCAGCGTTAGTGGAGGGGGCGGTGAGCAGTTCTTC; CDR3: CASSVSGGGGEQFF
V: TRBV7-9; D: .; J: TRBJ1-5; size: .; DNA: TGTGCCAGCAGCTTAGCGGATTATCAGCCCCAGCATTTT; CDR3: CASSLADYQPQHF
V: TRBV19; D: .; J: TRBJ1-6; size: .; DNA: TGTGCCAGTAGTATGGAGGGACGGAATTCACCCCTCCACTTT; CDR3: CASSMEGRNSPLHF
V: TRBV6-6; D: .; J: TRBJ2-1; size: .; DNA: TGTGCCAGCAGTTCACCTGACAGATCCTACAATGAGCAGTTCTTC; CDR3: CASSSPDRSYNEQFF
V: TRBV10-3; D: .; J: TRBJ2-5; size: .; DNA: TGTGCCATCAGCGGTGGAAAGGAGACCCAGTACTTC; CDR3: CAISGGKETQYF
V: TRBV6-5; D: .; J: TRBJ2-3; size: .; DNA: TGTGCCAGCAGACGGGACTTAACAGATACGCAGTATTTT; CDR3: CASRRDLTDTQYF
V: TRBV7-2; D: .; J: TRBJ1-5; size: .; DNA: TGTGCCAGCAGCTTAGGAGGGGCAGGACCTAGCAATCAGCCCCAGCATTTT; CDR3: CASSLGGAGPSNQPQHF
V: TRBV10-3; D: .; J: TRBJ1-2; size: .; DNA: TGTGCCATCAGCTCGGGGGGGGAGGTGGATGGCTACACCTTC; CDR3: CAISSGGEVDGYTF
V: TRBV28; D: TRBD1; J: TRBJ1-2; size: .; DNA: TGTGCCAGCAGCCCACAGGGGGCTTCTAACTATGGCTACACCTTC; CDR3: CASSPQGASNYGYTF
V: TRBV7-9; D: .; J: TRBJ1-2; size: .; DNA: TGTGCCAGCAGCTTATCTCAGGGCGGCTACACCTTC; CDR3: CASSLSQGGYTF
V: TRBV28; D: .; J: TRBJ2-2; size: few; DNA: TGTGCCAGCAGCGACAGGTTCGGGGAGCTGTTTTTT; CDR3: CASSDRFGELFF
V: TRBV4-1; D: .; J: TRBJ1-1; size: medium-sized; DNA: TGCGCCAGCAGCCAAGATGGAGAAGAAGCTTTCTTT; CDR3: CASSQDGEEAFF